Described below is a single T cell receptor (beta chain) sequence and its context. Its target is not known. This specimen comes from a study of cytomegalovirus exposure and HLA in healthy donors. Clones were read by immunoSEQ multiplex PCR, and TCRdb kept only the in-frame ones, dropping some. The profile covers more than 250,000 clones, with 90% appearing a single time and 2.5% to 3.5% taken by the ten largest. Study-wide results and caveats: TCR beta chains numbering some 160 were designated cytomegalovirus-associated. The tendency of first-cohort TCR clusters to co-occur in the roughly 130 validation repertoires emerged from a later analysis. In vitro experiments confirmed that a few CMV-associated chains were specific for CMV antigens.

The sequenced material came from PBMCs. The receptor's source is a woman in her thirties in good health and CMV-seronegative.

CDR3 DNA: TGTGCCAGCTCTTTAGAGGGGTGGGACACTGAAGCTTTCTTT. Amino acids: CASSLEGWDTEAFF. This chain joins TRBV18 and TRBJ1-1; tentative D call: TRBD1 (5 bases). This CDR3 has 14 amino acids. Trimming shortened V by 6 bases and J by 3 bases, and 14 bases separated the two germline ends. The V gene's germline CDR1 is KGHSH and CDR2 LQKENI.